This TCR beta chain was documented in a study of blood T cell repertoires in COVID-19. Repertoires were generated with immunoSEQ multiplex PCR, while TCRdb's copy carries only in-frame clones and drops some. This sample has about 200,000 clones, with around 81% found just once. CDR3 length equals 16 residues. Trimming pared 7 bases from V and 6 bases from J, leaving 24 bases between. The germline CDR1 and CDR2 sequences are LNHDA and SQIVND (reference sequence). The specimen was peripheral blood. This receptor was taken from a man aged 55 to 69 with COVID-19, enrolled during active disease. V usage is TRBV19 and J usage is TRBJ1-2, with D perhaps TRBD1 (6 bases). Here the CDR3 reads CASTGGPGALLNGYTF. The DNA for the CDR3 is TGTGCCAGTACCGGGGGGCCAGGGGCTTTATTAAATGGCTACACCTTC. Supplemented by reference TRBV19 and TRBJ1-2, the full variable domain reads DGGITQSPKYLFRKEGQNVTLSCEQNLNHDAMYWYRQDPGQGLRLIYYSQIVNDFQKGDIAEGYSVSREKKESFPLTVTSAQKNPTAFYLCASTGGPGALLNGYTFGSGTRLTVV.